The source of this TCR beta chain is a study of blood T cell repertoires in COVID-19. Overall study context: Sample material is recorded as cDNA or gDNA derived from T cells, B-cell-depleted T cells, or PBMCs.

Clones were sequenced by immunoSEQ multiplex PCR, and TCRdb holds only the in-frame ones, with some missing. Here the sample spans more than 150,000 clones, 87% being singletons. The V gene lost 4 bases and the J gene lost 2 bases, with 11 bases spanning the gap. The CDR3 covers 14 residues. Germline V CDR1 and CDR2: SGHTA, FQGTGA. The origin of this receptor is a woman younger than 45 who had recovered from COVID-19. V usage is TRBV7-3 and J usage is TRBJ1-1; maybe TRBD1 (5 bases). Sequences were obtained from PBMCs or T cells enriched from blood (not recorded which). The CDR3, as DNA: TGTGCCAGCAGCTCGCCGGGGGTTAACACTGAAGCTTTCTTT. Translation gives CASSSPGVNTEAFF. Filled out from reference TRBV7-3 and TRBJ1-1, the complete variable domain reads GAGVSQTPSNKVTEKGKYVELRCDPISGHTALYWYRQSLGQGPEFLIYFQGTGAADDSGLPNDRFFAVRPEGSVSTLKIQRTERGDSAVYLCASSSPGVNTEAFFGQGTRLTVV.